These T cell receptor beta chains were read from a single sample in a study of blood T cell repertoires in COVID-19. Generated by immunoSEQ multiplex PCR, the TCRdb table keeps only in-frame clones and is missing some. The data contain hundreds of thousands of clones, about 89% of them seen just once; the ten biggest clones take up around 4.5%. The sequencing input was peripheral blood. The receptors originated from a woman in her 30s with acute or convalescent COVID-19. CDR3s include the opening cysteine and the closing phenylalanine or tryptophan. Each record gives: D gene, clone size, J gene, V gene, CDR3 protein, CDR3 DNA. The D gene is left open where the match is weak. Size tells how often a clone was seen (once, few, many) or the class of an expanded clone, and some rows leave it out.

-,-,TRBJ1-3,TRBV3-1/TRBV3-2,CASTKRGSGNTIYF,TGTGCCAGCACCAAAAGGGGCTCTGGAAACACCATATATTTT
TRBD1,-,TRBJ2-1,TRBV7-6,CASSLIGQGNEQFF,TGTGCCAGCAGCTTAATAGGACAGGGCAATGAGCAGTTCTTC
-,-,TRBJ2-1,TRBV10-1,CASSPRDNEQFF,TGCGCCAGCAGCCCGAGAGACAATGAGCAGTTCTTC
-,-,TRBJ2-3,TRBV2,CASSWSGSTDTQYF,TGTGCCAGCAGCTGGAGCGGGAGCACAGATACGCAGTATTTT
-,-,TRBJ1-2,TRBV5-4,CASSLDINHGYTF,TGTGCCAGCAGTTTAGACATAAACCATGGCTACACCTTC
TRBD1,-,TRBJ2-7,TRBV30,CAWGDRNFHPYEQYF,TGTGCCTGGGGGGACAGGAACTTTCATCCCTACGAGCAGTACTTC
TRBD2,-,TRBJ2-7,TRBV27,CASSLQGRGSGALGGEQYF,TGTGCCAGCAGTTTACAAGGACGGGGTAGCGGGGCGTTAGGGGGCGAGCAGTACTTC
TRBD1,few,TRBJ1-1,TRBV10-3,CAMGDSLQTEAFF,TGTGCCATGGGGGACAGTTTGCAGACTGAAGCTTTCTTT
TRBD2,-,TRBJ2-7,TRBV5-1,CASSLVAGPYEQYF,TGCGCCAGCAGCTTGGTAGCGGGGCCCTACGAGCAGTACTTC
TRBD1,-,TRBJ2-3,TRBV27,CASSLEGADADTQYF,TGTGCCAGCAGTTTAGAGGGGGCCGACGCAGATACGCAGTATTTT
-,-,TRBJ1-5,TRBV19,CASSTSRGYRQPQHF,TGTGCCAGTAGTACCTCTAGGGGCTATCGTCAGCCCCAGCATTTT
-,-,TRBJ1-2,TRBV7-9,CASSFLKVSANYGYTF,TGTGCCAGCAGCTTTCTGAAAGTGTCAGCTAACTATGGCTACACCTTC
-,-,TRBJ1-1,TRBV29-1,CSVVAGLNTEAFF,TGCAGCGTTGTGGCAGGGCTAAACACTGAAGCTTTCTTT
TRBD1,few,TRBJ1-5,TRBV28,CATGDGQRNQPQHF,TGTGCGACAGGGGACGGACAACGCAATCAGCCCCAGCATTTT
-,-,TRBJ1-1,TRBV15,CATSRARGMNTEAFF,TGTGCCACCAGCAGAGCAAGAGGGATGAACACTGAAGCTTTCTTT
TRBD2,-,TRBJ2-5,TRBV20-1,CSGGRGGATYF,TGCAGTGGCGGGCGCGGGGGGGCCACATACTTC
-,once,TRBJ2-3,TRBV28,CASSVQEGNADTQYF,TGTGCCAGCAGTGTACAGGAGGGAAATGCAGATACGCAGTATTTT
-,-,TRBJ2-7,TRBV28,CAASDGRTYSYEQYF,TGTGCCGCATCGGATGGGCGCACTTACTCCTACGAGCAGTACTTC
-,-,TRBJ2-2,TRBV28,CASSTTGEGGELFF,TGTGCCAGCAGCACGACAGGGGAGGGCGGGGAGCTGTTTTTT
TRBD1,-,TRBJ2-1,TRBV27,CASSYRDSYNEQFF,TGTGCCAGCAGTTACCGGGACAGCTACAATGAGCAGTTCTTC
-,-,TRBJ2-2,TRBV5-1,CASSRPSSGANTGELFF,TGCGCCAGCAGCCGGCCATCCAGCGGCGCGAACACCGGGGAGCTGTTTTTT
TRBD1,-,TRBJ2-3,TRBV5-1,CASRDRASTDTQYF,TGCGCCAGCAGAGACAGGGCTAGTACAGATACGCAGTATTTT
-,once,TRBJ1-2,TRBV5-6,CASSFQTTGYGYTF,TGTGCCAGCAGCTTCCAAACCACAGGGTACGGCTACACCTTC
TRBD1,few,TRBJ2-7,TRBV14,CASSKSTGYEQYF,TGTGCCAGCAGCAAGTCGACAGGGTACGAGCAGTACTTC
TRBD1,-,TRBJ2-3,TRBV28,CASSYTDRDHTDTQYF,TGTGCCAGCAGCTATACCGACAGGGACCACACAGATACGCAGTATTTT
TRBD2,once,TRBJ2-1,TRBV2,CASSEGRLAGASGFNEQFF,TGTGCCAGCAGTGAAGGGCGACTAGCGGGGGCCTCGGGCTTCAATGAGCAGTTCTTC
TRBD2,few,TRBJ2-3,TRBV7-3,CASSLAGWTDTQYF,TGTGCCAGCAGTCTAGCGGGGTGGACAGATACGCAGTATTTT
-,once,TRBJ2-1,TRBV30,CAWSRGGSYNEQFF,TGTGCCTGGTCCAGGGGAGGGTCCTACAATGAGCAGTTCTTC
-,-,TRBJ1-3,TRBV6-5,CASRGHLTGNTIYF,TGTGCCAGCAGGGGGCACTTAACTGGAAACACCATATATTTT
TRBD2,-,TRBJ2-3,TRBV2,CASSFSGLAVSTDTQYF,TGTGCCAGCAGTTTTTCGGGACTAGCGGTCAGCACAGATACGCAGTATTTT
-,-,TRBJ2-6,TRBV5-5,CATRRAGANVLTF,TGTGCCACTAGGAGGGCTGGGGCCAACGTCCTGACTTTC
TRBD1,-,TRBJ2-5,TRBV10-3,CATEQGAGQETQYF,TGTGCCACCGAACAGGGGGCGGGACAAGAGACCCAGTACTTC
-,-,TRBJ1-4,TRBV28,CASSAGTSNEKLFF,TGTGCCAGCAGCGCCGGGACTTCTAATGAAAAACTGTTTTTT
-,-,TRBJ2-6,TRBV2,CASSDRAGANVLTF,TGTGCCAGCAGTGACAGGGCCGGGGCCAACGTCCTGACTTTC
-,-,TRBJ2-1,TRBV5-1,CASSLGANEQFF,TGCGCCAGCAGCTTGGGGGCGAATGAGCAGTTCTTC
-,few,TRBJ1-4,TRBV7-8,CASSSLLLVDSLNEKLFF,TGTGCCAGCAGCTCCCTCCTCCTCGTGGACAGCCTTAATGAAAAACTGTTTTTT
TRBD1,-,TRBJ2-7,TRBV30,CAWTDRGEQYF,TGTGCCTGGACCGACAGGGGCGAGCAGTACTTC
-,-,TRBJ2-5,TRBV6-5,CASSPSEETQYF,TGTGCCAGCAGTCCATCGGAAGAGACCCAGTACTTC